This TCR beta chain was obtained from a study of neoadjuvant anti-PD-1 for oral cavity cancer (TCRdb year 2021). A note on the overall study: Patients mostly received three to four biweekly doses of nivolumab at 3 mg/kg before curative-intent surgical resection. There were about a dozen patients in the parent correlative cohort, and the response rate was 30% to 35%. A fourth nivolumab dose was given around day 43 to patients without progression, and definitive surgical resection was performed in those patients on days 50-56. Patients with complete response, partial response or stable disease by RECIST 1.1 were defined as responders, whereas patients with progression were defined as non-responders.

The time point tag for this specimen amounts to: before neoadjuvant nivolumab. Patients had been newly diagnosed with stage II-IVA oral cavity squamous cell carcinoma, and no prior systemic or radiation treatment had been given to the patients. The cohort consisted of patients with HPV-negative, locally advanced oral cavity squamous cell carcinoma. No culture maintenance or expansion was done, as the peripheral blood mononuclear cells went straight to analysis. Samples were obtained from a longitudinal correlative study of a single-arm phase II trial of neoadjuvant nivolumab in oral cavity squamous cell carcinoma. Subject-matched pre- and post-treatment PBMCs and tumors from three responders and three non-responders underwent genomic DNA-based TCRbeta sequencing. Peripheral blood mononuclear cells were collected before nivolumab treatment and were collected again after treatment, at the time of surgery. The Maxwell RSC DNA from Cells kit was used to isolate genomic DNA from PBMCs.

The paper as a whole reports these results and caveats: Higher pretreatment blood Treg/Th17 ratios correlated with both higher pretreatment blood TCRbeta clonality and lower post-treatment tumor TCRbeta clonality. Within PBMCs, T cell clonality (Gini index) was significantly higher in non-responders than responders after neoadjuvant nivolumab. TCR analyses included only a few patients per response group, and the authors called for larger cohorts for validation.

For deep sequencing of PBMC libraries, mostly around 480 ng of input genomic DNA was used, and six replicates were run per sample. Following the manufacturer's instructions, the team built TCRbeta libraries using the immunoSEQ hsTCRbeta kit. The finished libraries were brought together in one pool at approximately 3.1 nM, which was then read using an Illumina NovaSeq 6000 S4 flow cell. The authors' pipeline ran thus. The immunoSEQ Analyzer was used for raw data preprocessing and quality control. The analysis was limited to productive rearrangements, and each clonotype was defined by a unique CDR3 amino acid sequence. Repertoire clonality was estimated as the Gini-Simpson index, computed with the R package tcR. Student's t test was used to compare Gini indices, and Pearson correlation was used to assess associations with tumor size change. TCRdb took this table from immuneACCESS and kept in-frame rearrangements with V and J called. Such tables lack part of the clones; where checked against another copy, unresolved V genes explain under half of the gap, and the rest is unexplained. V, J and clone size derive from that table, while D and trimming were established from the DNA sequence. This sample gives tens of thousands of clones in total; 65% to 80% of them show up just once. Together, the top ten hold 2% to 3% of the sample.

Of note for this clone: It lacks a known antigen. There are no base qualities to consult, and no much larger clone falls within one base.

The source of this sequence is a person aged 35 to 85 with oral cavity squamous cell carcinoma. Sample: PBMCs, taken before nivolumab (anti-PD-1) treatment.

This receptor has the CDR3 CASTSADRGNTIYF. The DNA sequence is TGTGCCAGCACCTCGGCGGACCGAGGAAACACCATATATTTT. The V and J genes are TRBV9 and TRBJ1-3; the D gene cannot be named for sure. The CDR3 has 14 amino acids, counting the end cysteine and phenylalanine. Just the 42-base CDR3 DNA is kept, in frame starting at base 1. The germline V gene sets CDR1 to SGDLS and CDR2 to YYNGEE. V was cut back by 6 bases and J by 4 bases, leaving a gap of 14 bases between them.